A single sample is the source of the 13 T cell receptor beta chains below, sequenced in a study of spatial heterogeneity in lung cancer. Time point given: sample taken at primary tumor resection. TCRdb used MiXCR to reprocess the 5' RACE reads, holding one entry per CDR3 protein. Counted here are tens of thousands of distinct CDR3 sequences, 7% occurring once; the ten biggest clones make up 13% to 15%. The specimen was PBMCs, collected at surgery. The receptors were gathered from a male donor with early-stage non-small cell lung cancer.

This clonotype occurred many times. J is TRBJ2-7 and V is TRBV20-1; 9 bases line up with TRBD2. The junction had 6 bases not matched to a gene; V was cut back by 0 bases and J by 3 bases. Germline V gives CDR1 DFQATT, CDR2 SNEGSKA (reference sequence). The CDR3 is 15 amino acids. The CDR3 DNA sequence: TGCAGTGCTAGAGATCCTAGCGGGGATTTCTACGAGCAGTACTTC. Protein product: CSARDPSGDFYEQYF.

The chain has TRBV14 and TRBJ1-1, with D perhaps TRBD1 (5 bases). Trimming stripped 1 base from V and 0 bases from J, with 6 bases between. This CDR3 has 14 residues. Germline V gene lookup returns CDR1 SGHDN and CDR2 FVKESK. The CDR3 DNA reads TGTGCCAGCAGCCAAGCAGGGATGAACACTGAAGCTTTCTTT. Its protein product is CASSQAGMNTEAFF.

Many counts were recorded for this clonotype. The rearrangement links TRBV25-1 to TRBJ2-1, with 10 bases matching TRBD2. This CDR3 spans 18 amino acids. CDR1 and CDR2 (germline): MGHDK, SYGVNS. The V gene end was trimmed by 5 bases and the J gene end by 0 bases; junction bases not matched to a gene: 10. Here the CDR3 DNA reads TGTGCCAGCAGTCAGGGATGGACTAGCGGTTACTCCTACAATGAGCAGTTCTTC. Its protein is CASSQGWTSGYSYNEQFF.

This clonotype was observed at least ten times. The V call is TRBV28, the J call TRBJ2-7, with 7 bases matching TRBD2. Germline CDR1 and CDR2: MDHEN and SYDVKM. The CDR3 has 14 amino acids. V shed 3 bases, J shed 2 bases, and the junction held 4 bases outside the gene matches. The CDR3 loop is CASSLGTTTYEQYF. In DNA form, the CDR3 reads TGTGCCAGCAGTTTGGGGACTACCACCTACGAGCAGTACTTC.

This clonotype was counted many times. The rearrangement uses TRBV5-1 and TRBJ1-1, with a possible D match to TRBD1 (6 bases). From germline, CDR1 is SGHRS and CDR2 YFSETQ. Trimming took off 5 bases at V and 4 bases at J, with 15 bases between the two ends. This CDR3 has 14 residues. The CDR3 coding sequence is TGCGCCAGCAGACCCGGGACAACTTTCACTGAAGCTTTCTTT. Translated, it gives CASRPGTTFTEAFF.

In this sample, this clonotype turned up many times. The genes are TRBV13 and TRBJ2-7, with 7 bases matching TRBD2. Germline V gene lookup returns CDR1 PRHDT and CDR2 FYEKMQ (reference sequence). CDR3 length equals 15 residues. V lost 7 bases and J lost 0; bases outside the gene matches: 9. The chain's CDR3 is CASTSGGSSSYEQYF. The CDR3, as DNA: TGTGCCAGCACTTCGGGAGGTTCGAGCTCCTACGAGCAGTACTTC.

This clonotype occurred many times. CDR3 nucleotide sequence: TGCAGAGTAGGGGGCGATGGCTACACCTTC. It is translated as CRVGGDGYTF. The chain has TRBV20-1 and TRBJ1-2; the match to TRBD1 covers 7 bases. This CDR3 contains 10 residues. Germline assignment: CDR1 DFQATT and CDR2 SNEGSKA (reference sequence).

This clonotype was detected many times. This chain links TRBV7-2 with TRBJ2-3; TRBD2 agrees at 9 bases. Looked up from germline, CDR1 is SGHTA and CDR2 is FQGNSA. The CDR3 loop spans 16 amino acids. J was trimmed by 5 bases and V by 5 bases; bases with no gene match: 11. In nucleotides, the CDR3 is TGTGCCAGCAGCCAATTTTATAGCGGGGGTCGAGATACGCAGTATTTT. It is translated as CASSQFYSGGRDTQYF.

This clonotype was picked up many times. J is TRBJ2-3 and V is TRBV20-1, with 7 bases lining up with TRBD2. V gave up 6 bases and J gave up 1 base; unmatched junction bases: 10. CDR1 DFQATT and CDR2 SNEGSKA come from the germline V gene (reference sequence). The CDR3 consists of 15 residues. The CDR3 nucleotides are TGCAGTGCCACTCCCCCCAGCGGGGGCACAGATACGCAGTATTTT. It specifies CSATPPSGGTDTQYF.

The genes are TRBV27 and TRBJ2-7; 7 bases are shared with TRBD1. The CDR3 covers 13 residues. Germline V gene sequence: CDR1 MNHEY, CDR2 SMNVEV (reference sequence). V was clipped by 4 bases and J by 5 bases; unmatched bases: 5. The CDR3 here is CASSSLDRDEQYV. The CDR3 DNA reads as TGTGCCAGCAGTTCTCTCGACAGGGACGAGCAGTACGTC.

This clonotype was detected ten times or more. The rearrangement links TRBV12-3 or TRBV12-4 to TRBJ2-1; 11 nucleotides align to TRBD2. With V trimmed by 3 bases and J by 7 bases, 8 bases remained unmatched. This CDR3 is built from 16 residues. For the CDR3, the DNA is TGTGCCAGCAGTTTTTATAGCGGGAGGGCCTTGAATGAGCAGTTCTTC. Its protein product is CASSFYSGRALNEQFF.

This clonotype showed up just a few times. The genes are TRBV10-3 and TRBJ2-1, with D unclear. The CDR3 spans 15 residues. Trimming removed 7 bases from V and 5 bases from J, with 18 bases in between. Per germline, CDR1 ENHRY and CDR2 SYGVKD. CDR3 residues: CAITQDVSKNNEQFF. CDR3 bases: TGTGCCATCACCCAGGATGTTTCGAAAAACAATGAGCAGTTCTTC.

This clonotype was counted many times. J is TRBJ2-7 and V is TRBV29-1, with 10 bases identical to TRBD2. The J segment lost 1 base and the V segment lost 7 bases, leaving 7 bases of the junction unmatched. The CDR3 length is 14 residues. Per germline, CDR1 SQVTM and CDR2 ANQGSEA. This CDR3 reads CSAASGSLSYEQYF. The CDR3, as DNA: TGCAGCGCCGCTAGCGGGAGCCTTTCCTACGAGCAGTACTTC.